This T cell receptor (beta chain) comes out of a study of cytomegalovirus exposure and HLA in healthy donors (TCRdb year 2017). Turning to the overall study: An earlier analysis of several hundred of the donors reported approximately 270 Gb of sequence data and some 100 million unique TCR beta sequences from 150 million to 200 million T cells. Around 300 gigabases of sequencing data and 70 million to 85 million unique TCR sequences were included in an early release covering several hundred HLA-typed donors. Among the roughly 430 genotyped donors, around 81% belonged to the genetic ancestry cluster associated with self-reported Caucasian donors. The study aimed to test whether cataloging public T cell receptors could reveal signatures of past pathogen exposure. Using immunosequencing, the study profiled T cell repertoires from around 680 subjects and related those repertoires to cytomegalovirus serostatus. In addition to the first cohort of roughly 670 subjects, a separate validation cohort of some 120 different subjects was used. To predict cytomegalovirus infection status, the study combined high-throughput TCR immunosequencing, statistical association of individual TCRs with disease status, and machine learning. In a later analysis, previously published TCR beta repertoires from 666 donors were re-analyzed and high-resolution HLA genotyping was added so that TCR occurrence patterns could be studied. Rather than using new phenotypic data, the later analysis identified candidate immune exposures from TCR beta sequences and from how often those sequences occurred across donors. To decide whether each TCR beta V gene segment behaved as functional or pseudogenic, an earlier analysis of some 570 of the donors relied on high-throughput TCR beta sequencing. Alongside the repertoire data, information on donor age, sex, ethnicity and CMV serostatus was compiled. A later genetic analysis used genome-wide SNP genotypes for about 60% of the 666 donors, treating that subset as a discovery cohort. Every repertoire in the discovery cohort had been generated on one and the same sequencing platform. HLA typing included class I and class II loci at four-digit resolution. Typing coverage varied by locus: about 620-630 donors for A, B, C, DRB1 and DQB1; more than 500 for DQA1; over 600 for DPA1; under 490 for DPB1. A few DR-DQ haplotypes were treated as single units for association and clustering because of strong linkage in the cohort. Among some 410 genotyped donors of the cohort, an average of approximately 200,000 unique TCR beta nucleotide sequences was sequenced per donor, of which roughly 17% were non-productive.

What the research found in general, with its limitations: A later genetic analysis reported fewer N-insertions in productive TCRs among donors in an Asian-associated ancestry cluster than the approximately 700-donor mean. The study gave a list of 150 to 200 TCR beta chains associated with cytomegalovirus. Strong co-occurrence of HLA alleles, especially DR and DQ, made assigning TCR associations to individual alleles difficult. For the cohort, immune exposure information was limited to CMV serostatus. While some public TCRs were present in many individuals, most TCR sequences turned up only very rarely across donors. A cluster of highly shared sequence variants was judged likely to represent a technical artifact of the sequencing pipeline. The 87-base-pair reads could not distinguish some IMGT-functional V segments, including TRBV6-2 and TRBV6-3, so those segments were excluded. In a later analysis, TCR association rates were found to vary across HLA loci, with the most associated TCRs seen for DRB1 alleles and the fewest for HLA-C alleles. A later analysis found that HLA-associated TCR beta chains were more clonally expanded and had lower generation probabilities than equally common non-associated chains. Cytomegalovirus status was reported to be diagnosed by the classifier with high specificity and sensitivity in both the original and validation cohorts. A later analysis associated 15,000 to 20,000 TCR beta sequences with specific HLA alleles at a false discovery rate of 0.05. A later analysis found that most CMV-associated TCR beta chains appeared HLA-restricted, with HLA associations seemingly driven largely by CMV exposure. Linkage disequilibrium might explain the correlated functional status among segregating V segments, but an unknown experimental factor could not be ruled out. In vitro tests confirmed that three of the cytomegalovirus-associated TCR beta chains recognize cytomegalovirus antigens. Because HLA typing was unavailable for some donors at each locus, only the typed subset was used in association tests. Presence/absence analyses assumed roughly uniform sequencing depth across donors, an assumption that may not hold. Several of the top co-occurrence clusters appeared to be linked to parvovirus B19, influenza, CMV and Epstein-Barr virus, according to a later analysis. A further reported finding was that TCR beta sequences accurately predicted the HLA-A and HLA-B alleles for most subjects in the first cohort. In an earlier analysis of several hundred of the donors, most TCR beta V segments were observed in productive rearrangements about 87% or about 30% of the time, broadly matching IMGT annotations. Only TCR beta chains were sequenced in this cohort, and the absence of alpha or paired-chain data limited detectable features. The earlier analysis of nearly 600 of the donors excluded seventeen rarely observed V segments, including chromosome 9 orphons, because counts were too low. V-gene and J-gene trimming of TCR beta chains was associated with a missense DCLRE1C variant in a later genetic analysis, and the association was replicated in an independent cohort. According to the authors, the approach could potentially be generalized to other disease states and immunological phenotypes.

The cohort comprised approximately 700 healthy bone marrow donors. All cohort members were sampled while nominally healthy, although unrecorded immune exposures were likely present. The donor was CMV seronegative and was included in the group of 352 seronegative cohort members. A peripheral blood sample was provided by each donor, and peripheral blood mononuclear cells were used for TCR beta sequencing. Genomic DNA extraction from the blood cell samples was performed with the Qiagen DNeasy Blood Extraction Kit. Comments on this clone: Its antigen is still unknown. Nothing much larger sits one base from this clone, and base qualities are not available.

Library method: the immunoSEQ multiplex PCR assay. The multiplex PCR relied on a mix of 60 forward primers for TCR Vbeta segments and 13 reverse primers for TCR Jbeta segments. The CDR3 region of rearranged TCR beta genes was amplified from genomic DNA by a multiplex PCR assay. The Illumina HiSeq System was used to sequence the amplified TCR beta libraries as 87-base-pair reads. Per the source publication's procedure: Across the 700 or so repertoires, a later analysis counted tens of millions of unique TCR beta chains, around 11 million of which were shared by at least two donors. Raw reads were error-corrected and collapsed into unique sequences by a nearest-neighbor algorithm in which closely related sequences were merged to remove PCR and sequencing errors. V, D and J gene segments were assigned by aligning CDR3 sequences to IMGT reference sequences. Each retained sequence needed at least a six-nucleotide match to both a V gene segment and a J gene segment. A rearrangement counted as productive if the CDR3 had no stop codons and remained in frame with V and J, and every other rearrangement counted as non-productive. CDR3 was defined by IMGT convention, running from the second conserved V-encoded cysteine to the conserved J-encoded phenylalanine. The earlier analysis of 500 to 650 of the donors excluded any sequence lacking an unambiguous match to a single V gene segment. An earlier analysis of several hundred of the donors called V segments functional above 56.7% productive rearrangements and segregating when the between-donor standard deviation exceeded 5%. A statistical classification framework was built to diagnose cytomegalovirus status from the catalog of TCR beta chain sequences. In a later analysis, V and J genes were assigned by comparing TCR nucleotide sequences against IMGT/GENE-DB human TR gene sequences. In a later analysis, CDR3 sequences and most-parsimonious VDJ recombination scenarios were assigned using the TCRdist pipeline. In a later analysis, each TCR beta chain was defined by its CDR3 amino acid sequence together with its V-gene family, and reads lacking a unique V-gene family were excluded. In a later analysis, approximately 640 highly shared, low-generation-probability nucleotide sequences were removed to address suspected cross-contamination and a sequencing artifact. In a later analysis, a clonal expansion index for each public chain was calculated from normalized within-repertoire ranks of inferred template counts. Generation probabilities in a later analysis came from a VDJ recombination model fitted to out-of-frame rearrangements, and those results were checked against IGoR. In a later analysis, TCR-TCR, TCR-HLA and TCR-CMV co-occurrence was scored with hypergeometric tests, and a repertoire-size bias correction was applied to TCR pairs. To estimate false discovery rates, a later analysis permuted the HLA or CMV assignments 20 times. In a later analysis, co-occurring TCRs were grouped using DBSCAN, with TCRdist sequence similarity added in when clustering inside HLA-allele-positive subsets. Co-occurrence clustering excluded repertoires with fewer than 30,000 or more than 120,000 public chains, plus five with anomalous nucleotide sharing. Held by TCRdb, this immuneACCESS table contains in-frame sequences only and omits some clones. Under half of the omission traces to an unresolved V gene where checked; the cause of the rest is unknown. The V and J calls and clone size come from that table; D and trimming were worked out from the DNA. The sample table contains about 200,000 clones; only one count was recorded for roughly three quarters of them. The top ten constitute about 1.7% of the sample.

V loses 4 bases at its end and J loses 6 bases; junction bases beyond the gene matches: 9. From the cysteine through the phenylalanine, the CDR3 covers 16 amino acids. Only CDR3 DNA remains: 48 bases, in frame from the first base. The CDR1 and CDR2 encoded by the germline V gene are SGHTA and FQGNSA. Sequenced input: PBMCs. This TCR derives from a middle-aged man in good health and CMV-seronegative. This chain joins TRBV7-2 to TRBJ2-2; TRBD2 agrees with 9 junctional bases. The sequenced DNA: TGTGCCAGCAGCTGGCAGGGACTAGCAGGAGCCGGGGAGCTGTTTTTT. It codes for CASSWQGLAGAGELFF.